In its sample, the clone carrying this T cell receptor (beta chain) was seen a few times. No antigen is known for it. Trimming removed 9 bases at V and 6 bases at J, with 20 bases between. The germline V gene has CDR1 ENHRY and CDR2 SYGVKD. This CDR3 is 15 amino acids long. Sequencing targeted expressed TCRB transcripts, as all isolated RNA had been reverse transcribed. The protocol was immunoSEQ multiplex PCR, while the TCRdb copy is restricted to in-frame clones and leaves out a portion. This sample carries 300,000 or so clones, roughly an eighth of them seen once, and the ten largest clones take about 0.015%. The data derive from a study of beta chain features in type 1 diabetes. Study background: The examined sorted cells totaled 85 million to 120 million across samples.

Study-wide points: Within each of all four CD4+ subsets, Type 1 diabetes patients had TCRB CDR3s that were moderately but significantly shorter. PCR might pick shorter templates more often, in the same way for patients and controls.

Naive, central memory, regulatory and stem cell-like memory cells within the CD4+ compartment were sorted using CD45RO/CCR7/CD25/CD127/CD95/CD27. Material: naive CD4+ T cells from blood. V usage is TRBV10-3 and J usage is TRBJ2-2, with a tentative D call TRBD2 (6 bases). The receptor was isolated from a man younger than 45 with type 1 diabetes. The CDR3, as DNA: TGTGCCATATCCATTGCGCGACTAGGGGCCGGGGAGCTGTTTTTT. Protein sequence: CAISIARLGAGELFF.